This T cell receptor (beta chain) was found in a study of OX40 agonist ivuxolimab in advanced cancers. Study-level information: Every patient in dose escalation had hepatocellular carcinoma, melanoma, renal cell or head and neck cancer. The mean age was approximately 60 years, ranging from about 23 to 79, with 82.7% of participants male. Eligibility admitted prior anti-PD-1, anti-PD-L1 or anti-CTLA-4 therapy; 40% had some. Partial response was recorded in three patients: one hepatocellular carcinoma and two cutaneous melanoma cases.

The method was immunoSEQ multiplex PCR; TCRdb's version includes in-frame clones alone and lacks a portion of them. This sample yields tens of thousands of clones, of which roughly 80% are seen a single time; 1.8% belongs to the top ten. The CDR3 is made up of 12 amino acids. Trimming cost V 0 bases and J 4 bases, with 3 bases left between them. Per germline, CDR1 SGHNT and CDR2 YYREEE (reference sequence). The material sequenced was CD4+ or CD8+ T cells sorted from blood, taken in a trial of the OX40 agonist ivuxolimab. The chain is built from TRBV5-4 and TRBJ2-3, with D unresolved. This TCR was sampled from an adult with an advanced solid tumor such as melanoma, head and neck, liver or kidney cancer. The CDR3, as DNA: TGTGCCAGCAGCTTGGGATCAGATACGCAGTATTTT. It is translated as CASSLGSDTQYF.